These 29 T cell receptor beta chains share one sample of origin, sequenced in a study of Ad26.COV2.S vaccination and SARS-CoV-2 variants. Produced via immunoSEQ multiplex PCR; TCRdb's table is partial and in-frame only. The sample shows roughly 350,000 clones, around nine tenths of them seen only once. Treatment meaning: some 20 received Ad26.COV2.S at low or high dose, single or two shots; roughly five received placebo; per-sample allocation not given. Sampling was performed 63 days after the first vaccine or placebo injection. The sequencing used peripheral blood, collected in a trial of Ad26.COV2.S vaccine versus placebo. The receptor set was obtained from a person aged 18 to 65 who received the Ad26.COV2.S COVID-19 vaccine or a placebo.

DNA of the CDR3: TGTGCCAGCTCACTGAGGCAGAGGGGCCACGGTGAAAAACTGTTTTTT. This sequence encodes CASSLRQRGHGEKLFF. This chain links TRBV18 with TRBJ1-4; D is possibly TRBD1 (5 bases). The V gene lost 4 bases and the J gene lost 7 bases, with 19 bases spanning the gap. The CDR3 totals 16 residues. Germline V lookup: CDR1 KGHSH, CDR2 LQKENI.

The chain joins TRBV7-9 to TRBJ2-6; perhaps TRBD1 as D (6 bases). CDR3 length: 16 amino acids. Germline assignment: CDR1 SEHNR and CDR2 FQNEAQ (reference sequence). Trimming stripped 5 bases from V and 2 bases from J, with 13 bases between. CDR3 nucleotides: TGTGCCAGCAGCACGAACAGGGCAACTGGGGCCAACGTCCTGACTTTC. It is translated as CASSTNRATGANVLTF.

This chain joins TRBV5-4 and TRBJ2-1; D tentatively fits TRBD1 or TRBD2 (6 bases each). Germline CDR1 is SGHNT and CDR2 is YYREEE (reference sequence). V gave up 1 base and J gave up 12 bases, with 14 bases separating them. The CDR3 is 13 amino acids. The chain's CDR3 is CASSLSQGGSQFF. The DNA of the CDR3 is TGTGCCAGCAGCTTGTCACAGGGAGGTTCGCAGTTCTTC.

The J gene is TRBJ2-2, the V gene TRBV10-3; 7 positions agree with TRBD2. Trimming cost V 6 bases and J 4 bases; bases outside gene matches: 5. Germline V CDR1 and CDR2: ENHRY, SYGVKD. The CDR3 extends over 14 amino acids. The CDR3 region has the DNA TGTGCCATCAGCCGGGGCGGGAGCACCGGGGAGCTGTTTTTT. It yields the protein CAISRGGSTGELFF.

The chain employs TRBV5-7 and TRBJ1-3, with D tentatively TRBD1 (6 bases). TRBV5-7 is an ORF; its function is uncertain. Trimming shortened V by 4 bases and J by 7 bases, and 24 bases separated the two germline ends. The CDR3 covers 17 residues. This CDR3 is CASSRKCSGQKRNTIYF. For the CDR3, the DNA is TGTGCCAGCAGCCGTAAGTGTTCGGGACAAAAGAGGAACACCATATATTTT.

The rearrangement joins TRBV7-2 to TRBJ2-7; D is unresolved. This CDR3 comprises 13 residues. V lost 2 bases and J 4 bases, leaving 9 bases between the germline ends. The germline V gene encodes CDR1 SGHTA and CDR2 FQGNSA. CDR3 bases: TGTGCCAGCAGCTTACAGGCCGCTTACGAGCAGTACTTC. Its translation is CASSLQAAYEQYF. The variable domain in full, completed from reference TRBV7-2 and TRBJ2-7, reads GAGVSQSPSNKVTEKGKDVELRCDPISGHTALYWYRQSLGQGLEFLIYFQGNSAPDKSGLPSDRFSAERTGGSVSTLTIQRTQQEDSAVYLCASSLQAAYEQYFGPGTRLTVT.

Here the CDR3 reads CASSVTGEGSPLHF. The CDR3 DNA reads as TGTGCCAGCAGTGTCACAGGGGAAGGTTCACCCCTCCACTTT. The rearrangement links TRBV5-6 to TRBJ1-6; 7 bases match TRBD1. V trimming: 5 bases; J trimming: 9 bases; junction bases outside the gene matches: 8. The germline CDR1 and CDR2 sequences are SGHDT and YYEEEE. The CDR3 length is 14 residues.

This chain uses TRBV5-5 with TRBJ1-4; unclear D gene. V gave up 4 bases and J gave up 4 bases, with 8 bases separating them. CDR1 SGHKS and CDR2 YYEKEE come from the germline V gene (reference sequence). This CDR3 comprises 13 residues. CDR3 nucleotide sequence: TGTGCCAGCAGCCGTCCGTTTAATGAAAAACTGTTTTTT. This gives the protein CASSRPFNEKLFF. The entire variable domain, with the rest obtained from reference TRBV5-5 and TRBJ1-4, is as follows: DAGVTQSPTHLIKTRGQQVTLRCSPISGHKSVSWYQQVLGQGPQFIFQYYEKEERGRGNFPDRFSARQFPNYSSELNVNALLLGDSALYLCASSRPFNEKLFFGSGTQLSVL.

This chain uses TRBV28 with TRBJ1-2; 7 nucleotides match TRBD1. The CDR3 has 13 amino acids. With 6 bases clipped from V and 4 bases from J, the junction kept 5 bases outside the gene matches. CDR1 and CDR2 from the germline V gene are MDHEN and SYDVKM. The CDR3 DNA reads TGTGCCAGCAGCTTTGGGACAGCCTATGGCTACACCTTC. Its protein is CASSFGTAYGYTF.

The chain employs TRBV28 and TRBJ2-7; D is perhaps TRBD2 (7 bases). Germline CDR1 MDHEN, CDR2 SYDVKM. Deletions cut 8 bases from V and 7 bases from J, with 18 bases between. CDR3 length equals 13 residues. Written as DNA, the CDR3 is TGTGCCAGCCGGGGAGGGGGGGCGCGTGAGCAGTACTTC. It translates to CASRGGGAREQYF.

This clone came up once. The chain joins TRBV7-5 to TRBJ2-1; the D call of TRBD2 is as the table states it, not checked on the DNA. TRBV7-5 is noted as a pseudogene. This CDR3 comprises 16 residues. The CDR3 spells CARSPGGGKSYNEQFF. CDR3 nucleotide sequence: TGTGCCAGAAGCCCCGGGGGGGGGAAGTCCTACAATGAGCAGTTCTTC.

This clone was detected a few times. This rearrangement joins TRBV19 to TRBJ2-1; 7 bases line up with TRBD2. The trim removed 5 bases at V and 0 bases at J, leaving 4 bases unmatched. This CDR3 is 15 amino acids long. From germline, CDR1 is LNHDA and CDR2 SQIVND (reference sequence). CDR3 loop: CASSGTITSYNEQFF. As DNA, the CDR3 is TGTGCCAGTAGTGGGACTATTACCTCCTACAATGAGCAGTTCTTC.

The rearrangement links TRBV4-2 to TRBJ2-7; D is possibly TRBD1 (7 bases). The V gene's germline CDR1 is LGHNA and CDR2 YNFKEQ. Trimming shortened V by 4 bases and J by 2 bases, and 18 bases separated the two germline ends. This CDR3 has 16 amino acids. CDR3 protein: CASSPGGGGPAYEQYF. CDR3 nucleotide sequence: TGTGCCAGCAGCCCCGGAGGGGGCGGGCCGGCCTACGAGCAGTACTTC.

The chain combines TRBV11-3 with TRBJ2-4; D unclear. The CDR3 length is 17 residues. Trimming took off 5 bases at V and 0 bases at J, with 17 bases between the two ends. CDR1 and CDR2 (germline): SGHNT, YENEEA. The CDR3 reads CASSQRFGPVAKNIQYF. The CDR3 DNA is TGTGCCAGCAGCCAACGCTTTGGGCCAGTAGCCAAAAACATTCAGTACTTC.

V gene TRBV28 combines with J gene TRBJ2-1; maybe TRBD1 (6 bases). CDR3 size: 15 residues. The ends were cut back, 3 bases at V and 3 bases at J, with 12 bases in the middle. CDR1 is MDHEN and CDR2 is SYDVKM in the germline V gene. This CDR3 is CASSFYQQGYNEQFF. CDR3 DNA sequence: TGTGCCAGCAGTTTCTACCAACAGGGCTACAATGAGCAGTTCTTC. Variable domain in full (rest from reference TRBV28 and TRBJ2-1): DVKVTQSSRYLVKRTGEKVFLECVQDMDHENMFWYRQDPGLGLRLIYFSYDVKMKEKGDIPEGYSVSREKKERFSLILESASTNQTSMYLCASSFYQQGYNEQFFGPGTRLTVL.

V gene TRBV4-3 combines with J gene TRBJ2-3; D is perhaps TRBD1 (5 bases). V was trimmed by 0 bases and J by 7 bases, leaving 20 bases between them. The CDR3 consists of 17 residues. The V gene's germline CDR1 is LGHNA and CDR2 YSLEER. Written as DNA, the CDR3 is TGCGCCAGCAGCCAAGATAGTGGGCAGGGCCTTATGTATACGCAGTATTTT. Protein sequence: CASSQDSGQGLMYTQYF.

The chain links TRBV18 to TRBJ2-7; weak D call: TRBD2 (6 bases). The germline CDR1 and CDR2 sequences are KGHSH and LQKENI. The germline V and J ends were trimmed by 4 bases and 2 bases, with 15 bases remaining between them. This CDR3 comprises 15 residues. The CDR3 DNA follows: TGTGCCAGCTCACGAGGGACTGACAAGACCTACGAGCAGTACTTC. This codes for CASSRGTDKTYEQYF.

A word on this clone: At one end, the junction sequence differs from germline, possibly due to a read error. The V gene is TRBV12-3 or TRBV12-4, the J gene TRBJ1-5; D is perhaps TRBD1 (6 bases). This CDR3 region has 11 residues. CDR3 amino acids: CASSWGGAESF. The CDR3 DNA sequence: TGTGCCAGCAGTTGGGGGGGGGCTGAAAGCTTT.

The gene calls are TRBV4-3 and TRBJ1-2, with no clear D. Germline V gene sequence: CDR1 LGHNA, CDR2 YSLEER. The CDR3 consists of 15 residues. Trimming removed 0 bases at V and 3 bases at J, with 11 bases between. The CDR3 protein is CASSQESGRDYGYTF. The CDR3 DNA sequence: TGCGCCAGCAGCCAAGAATCCGGGCGCGACTATGGCTACACCTTC.

CDR3 region: CASSLGANVLTF. The CDR3 coding sequence is TGTGCCAGTAGTTTAGGGGCCAACGTCCTGACTTTC. The V gene is TRBV19, the J gene TRBJ2-6; no clear D. CDR3 length: 12 residues. V lost 5 bases and J lost 4, with 3 bases in between. Germline CDR1 is LNHDA and CDR2 is SQIVND (reference sequence).

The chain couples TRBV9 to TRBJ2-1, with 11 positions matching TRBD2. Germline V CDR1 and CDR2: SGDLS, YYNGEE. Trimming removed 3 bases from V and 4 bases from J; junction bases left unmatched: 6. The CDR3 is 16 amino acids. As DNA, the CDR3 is TGTGCCAGCAGCGCCACTAGCGGGAGTACGTACAATGAGCAGTTCTTC. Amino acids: CASSATSGSTYNEQFF.

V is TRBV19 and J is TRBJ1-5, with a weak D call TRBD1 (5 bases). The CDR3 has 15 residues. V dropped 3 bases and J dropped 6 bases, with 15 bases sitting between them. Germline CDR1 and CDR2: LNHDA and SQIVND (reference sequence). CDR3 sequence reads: CASSIGQGLSQPQHF. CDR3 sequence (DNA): TGTGCCAGTAGTATCGGGCAGGGTCTGAGTCAGCCCCAGCATTTT.

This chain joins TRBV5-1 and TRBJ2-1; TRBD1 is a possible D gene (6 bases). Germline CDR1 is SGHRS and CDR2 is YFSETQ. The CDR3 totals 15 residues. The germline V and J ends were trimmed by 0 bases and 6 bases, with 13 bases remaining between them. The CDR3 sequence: CASSLEGQPRNEQFF. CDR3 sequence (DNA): TGCGCCAGCAGCTTGGAAGGACAGCCTCGCAATGAGCAGTTCTTC.

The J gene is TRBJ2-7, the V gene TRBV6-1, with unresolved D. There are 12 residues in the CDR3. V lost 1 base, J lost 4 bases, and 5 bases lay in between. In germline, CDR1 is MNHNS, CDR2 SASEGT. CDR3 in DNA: TGTGCCAGCAGTGAAGTTGGTTACGAGCAGTACTTC. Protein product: CASSEVGYEQYF.

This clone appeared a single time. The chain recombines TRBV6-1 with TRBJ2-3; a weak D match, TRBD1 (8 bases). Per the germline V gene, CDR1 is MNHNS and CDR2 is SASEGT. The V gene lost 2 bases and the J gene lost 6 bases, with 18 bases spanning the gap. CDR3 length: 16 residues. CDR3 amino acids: CASSERIAQGGDTQYF. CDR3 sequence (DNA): TGTGCCAGCAGTGAACGGATAGCACAGGGGGGGGATACGCAGTATTTT.

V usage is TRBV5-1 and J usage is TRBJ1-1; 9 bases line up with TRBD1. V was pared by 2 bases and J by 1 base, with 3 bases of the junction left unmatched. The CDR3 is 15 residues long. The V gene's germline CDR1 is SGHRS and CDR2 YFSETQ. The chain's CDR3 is CASSLQGAENTEAFF. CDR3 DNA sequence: TGCGCCAGCAGCTTACAGGGGGCGGAGAACACTGAAGCTTTCTTT.

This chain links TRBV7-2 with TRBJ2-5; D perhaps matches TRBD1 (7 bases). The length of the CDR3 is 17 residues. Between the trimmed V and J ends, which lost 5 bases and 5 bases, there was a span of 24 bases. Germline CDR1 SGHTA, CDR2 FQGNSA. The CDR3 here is CASSPQGGANSWETQYF. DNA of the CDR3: TGTGCCAGCAGCCCCCAGGGGGGTGCCAATAGTTGGGAGACCCAGTACTTC.

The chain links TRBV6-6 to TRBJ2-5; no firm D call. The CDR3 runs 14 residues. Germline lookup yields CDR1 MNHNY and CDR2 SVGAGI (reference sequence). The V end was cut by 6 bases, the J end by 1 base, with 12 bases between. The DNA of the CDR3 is TGTGCCAGCAGACCAGGTTTTCTCCAAGAGACCCAGTACTTC. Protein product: CASRPGFLQETQYF.

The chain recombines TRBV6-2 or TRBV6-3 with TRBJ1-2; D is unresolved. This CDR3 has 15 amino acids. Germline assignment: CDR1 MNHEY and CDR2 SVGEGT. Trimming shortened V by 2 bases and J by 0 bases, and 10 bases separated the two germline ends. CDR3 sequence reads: CASSYPTGTNYGYTF. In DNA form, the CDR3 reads TGTGCCAGCAGTTACCCAACCGGGACTAACTATGGCTACACCTTC.